This paragraph covers one T cell receptor (beta chain) sequence. As yet, its antigen is unknown. This entry is derived from a study of pediatric ulcerative colitis. Study-wide findings and caveats: Rectal pinch biopsies may include blood-derived T cells.

Using immunoSEQ multiplex PCR, the repertoire was profiled, and TCRdb retains in-frame clones only, with some absent. This sample has about 25,000 clones, with over 65% found just once. Germline V gives CDR1 SGHNT, CDR2 YYREEE (reference sequence). This CDR3 comprises 14 residues. Trimming cost V 1 base and J 0 bases, with 8 bases left between them. During colonoscopy, one to two rectal pinch biopsies were collected. Input material: gut tissue. This chain uses TRBV5-4 with TRBJ2-7; a possible D gene is TRBD2 (5 bases). This clonotype originated in a boy younger than 18 with severe ulcerative colitis. The CDR3 protein is CASSLLGNSYEQYF. In nucleotides, the CDR3 is TGTGCCAGCAGCTTGCTCGGGAACTCCTACGAGCAGTACTTC.